The rows below give T cell receptor beta chains drawn from one sample of a study of blood T cell repertoires in COVID-19. Profiled with immunoSEQ multiplex PCR; TCRdb holds only in-frame clones, not every one. The sample holds about 120,000 clones, roughly four fifths seen once. Sequenced sample: peripheral blood. Receptors were obtained from a human donor in a cohort sampled during active COVID-19. CDR3s include the opening cysteine and the closing phenylalanine or tryptophan. Each record gives: D gene, clone size, V gene, J gene, CDR3 protein, CDR3 DNA. The D gene is left open where the match is weak. Part of the rows lack a size; the others show once, few, many or a class for expanded clones.

NA	NA	TRBV9	TRBJ1-5	CASSYTGDQPQHF	TGTGCCAGCAGCTATACCGGGGATCAGCCCCAGCATTTT
TRBD1	once	TRBV24-1	TRBJ2-2	CATSDPATGAGELFF	TGTGCCACCAGTGATCCCGCGACAGGGGCCGGGGAGCTGTTTTTT
NA	once	TRBV2	TRBJ2-1	CASSEGRRGSWPYNEQFF	TGTGCCAGCAGTGAGGGTCGTAGGGGCTCATGGCCCTACAATGAGCAGTTCTTC
TRBD1	NA	TRBV5-4	TRBJ2-2	CASSRQGSNTGELFF	TGTGCCAGCAGCCGACAGGGCTCGAACACCGGGGAGCTGTTTTTT
NA	NA	TRBV7-8	TRBJ1-6	CASSLDRGSFSPLHF	TGTGCCAGCAGCTTAGACCGGGGGTCCTTTTCACCCCTCCACTTT
TRBD1	NA	TRBV5-8	TRBJ2-5	CATMVWQGARETQYF	TGTGCCACCATGGTATGGCAGGGGGCGAGGGAGACCCAGTACTTC
TRBD2	NA	TRBV4-1	TRBJ2-3	CASSQDLVSGGAIKPTQYF	TGCGCCAGCAGCCAAGATCTTGTAAGCGGGGGGGCCATTAAGCCCACGCAGTATTTT
TRBD1	NA	TRBV19	TRBJ1-3	CASSMDRGNTIYF	TGTGCCAGTAGTATGGACAGGGGAAACACCATATATTTT
NA	NA	TRBV5-5	TRBJ2-7	CASSYTGNYEQYF	TGTGCCAGCAGTTACACAGGGAACTACGAGCAGTACTTC
TRBD1	NA	TRBV7-8	TRBJ2-1	CASSPVLRGLSEQFF	TGTGCCAGCAGCCCGGTTTTGAGGGGGCTTAGTGAGCAGTTCTTC
TRBD1	once	TRBV4-3	TRBJ1-1	CASSQEGDSTEAFF	TGCGCCAGCAGCCAAGAAGGGGACAGCACTGAAGCTTTCTTT
NA	NA	TRBV28	TRBJ1-1	CASSYDLHSGNTEAFF	TGTGCCAGCAGTTACGACCTCCACAGCGGAAACACTGAAGCTTTCTTT
NA	NA	TRBV3-1/TRBV3-2	TRBJ2-7	CASSLGVAIYEQYF	TGTGCCAGCAGCCTCGGGGTCGCCATCTACGAGCAGTACTTC
NA	few	TRBV11-2	TRBJ1-6	CASSTMGRALHF	TGTGCCAGCAGCACGATGGGGCGTGCCCTCCACTTT
NA	NA	TRBV13	TRBJ1-1	CASSLQGNTEAFF	TGTGCCAGCAGCCTCCAGGGTAACACTGAAGCTTTCTTT
TRBD1	NA	TRBV7-9	TRBJ2-5	CASSRDRGFWTQYF	TGTGCCAGCAGCCGGGACAGGGGATTTTGGACCCAGTACTTC
NA	few	TRBV5-1	TRBJ2-2	CASSLRQNIRLPGELFF	TGCGCCAGCAGCCTACGACAGAACATTCGCCTCCCCGGGGAGCTGTTTTTT
TRBD2	NA	TRBV7-6	TRBJ2-1	CASSLDSRASGGNEQFF	TGTGCCAGCAGCTTAGACTCTCGGGCTAGCGGGGGTAATGAGCAGTTCTTC
NA	NA	TRBV19	TRBJ2-2	CASDRSGNTGELFF	TGTGCCAGTGACAGATCTGGTAACACCGGGGAGCTGTTTTTT
NA	NA	TRBV5-6	TRBJ2-5	CASSPGGREETQYF	TGTGCCAGCAGCCCCGGGGGGCGGGAGGAGACCCAGTACTTC
NA	NA	TRBV7-2	TRBJ2-3	CASSSRLSSRDTQYF	TGTGCCAGCAGCTCCCGATTGTCTAGCCGAGATACGCAGTATTTT
TRBD1	NA	TRBV7-2	TRBJ2-7	CASSLVTGDYEQYF	TGTGCCAGCAGCTTAGTAACAGGGGACTACGAGCAGTACTTC
NA	NA	TRBV18	TRBJ2-3	CASSQDIPGVDTQYF	TGTGCCAGCTCCCAGGACATCCCGGGAGTAGATACGCAGTATTTT
NA	NA	TRBV5-1	TRBJ2-5	CASSTAGTGEETQYF	TGCGCCAGCAGCACAGCCGGGACGGGAGAAGAGACCCAGTACTTC
TRBD2	NA	TRBV7-9	TRBJ2-3	CASSLGLAGGLLGTDTQYF	TGTGCCAGCAGCTTAGGGCTAGCGGGGGGGTTACTAGGGACAGATACGCAGTATTTT
NA	NA	TRBV11-2	TRBJ2-2	CASSPSGTENTGELFF	TGTGCCAGCAGCCCATCCGGGACTGAGAACACCGGGGAGCTGTTTTTT
TRBD1	NA	TRBV3-1/TRBV3-2	TRBJ1-2	CASSQGDRGLYGYTF	TGTGCCAGCAGCCAAGGGGACAGGGGGCTCTATGGCTACACCTTC
TRBD1	NA	TRBV15	TRBJ2-1	CATSGVGTGVDEQFF	TGTGCCACCAGCGGAGTCGGGACAGGGGTCGATGAGCAGTTCTTC
NA	NA	TRBV20-1	TRBJ1-2	CSGTETYGYTF	TGCAGTGGGACAGAGACCTATGGCTACACCTTC
TRBD1	NA	TRBV5-4	TRBJ2-5	CASSRTTGGGETQYF	TGTGCCAGCAGCCGGACTACAGGGGGCGGAGAGACCCAGTACTTC
TRBD2	NA	TRBV5-6	TRBJ2-5	CASSPGLAGGHQETQYF	TGTGCCAGCAGCCCGGGACTAGCGGGGGGGCATCAAGAGACCCAGTACTTC
NA	NA	TRBV5-1	TRBJ1-2	CASSRSEAGGYGYTF	TGCGCCAGCAGCCGGTCGGAGGCGGGGGGCTATGGCTACACCTTC
TRBD2	few	TRBV6-2/TRBV6-3	TRBJ2-1	CASSGMGLAGAREQFF	TGTGCCAGCAGTGGTATGGGACTAGCGGGGGCCCGTGAGCAGTTCTTC
TRBD2	NA	TRBV18	TRBJ2-7	CASSPGPGGPYEQYF	TGTGCCAGCTCACCAGGTCCGGGGGGACCCTACGAGCAGTACTTC
TRBD1	NA	TRBV7-2	TRBJ1-1	CASSYRQGFTEAFF	TGTGCCAGCAGCTACAGACAGGGGTTCACTGAAGCTTTCTTT
TRBD1	NA	TRBV5-6	TRBJ1-4	CASSRPGQGDEKLFF	TGTGCCAGCAGCCGCCCGGGACAGGGGGATGAAAAACTGTTTTTT
NA	few	TRBV7-9	TRBJ2-7	CASLMGGSYEQYF	TGTGCCAGCCTTATGGGGGGCTCCTACGAGCAGTACTTC
TRBD1	few	TRBV7-9	TRBJ1-1	CASSPGTGGTEAFF	TGTGCCAGCAGCCCGGGGACAGGGGGCACTGAAGCTTTCTTT
NA	few	TRBV29-1	TRBJ2-1	CSVEDREGRLYNEQFF	TGCAGCGTTGAAGATCGAGAGGGTCGGCTCTACAATGAGCAGTTCTTC
TRBD2	NA	TRBV6-5	TRBJ2-1	CASRIAGGPDNEQFF	TGTGCCAGCAGGATAGCGGGGGGGCCGGACAATGAGCAGTTCTTC
NA	NA	TRBV27	TRBJ1-1	CASGGDFGRNTEAFF	TGTGCCAGCGGGGGGGACTTCGGACGGAACACTGAAGCTTTCTTT
NA	NA	TRBV7-6	TRBJ2-2	CASSLNQDTGELFF	TGTGCCAGCAGCTTAAATCAGGACACCGGGGAGCTGTTTTTT
NA	NA	TRBV6-6	TRBJ2-7	CASSYPRGTEGYEQYF	TGTGCCAGCAGTTACCCCCGCGGGACAGAGGGATACGAGCAGTACTTC
TRBD2	NA	TRBV7-2	TRBJ2-1	CASSFHHGGATNEQFF	TGTGCCAGCAGCTTTCATCACGGGGGGGCCACCAATGAGCAGTTCTTC
TRBD1	NA	TRBV5-1	TRBJ1-1	CASSLTGGGRITEAFF	TGCGCCAGCAGCTTAACAGGGGGAGGAAGGATCACTGAAGCTTTCTTT
TRBD1	NA	TRBV5-1	TRBJ2-2	CASSPNRGHDTGELFF	TGCGCCAGCAGCCCGAACAGGGGGCATGACACCGGGGAGCTGTTTTTT
TRBD1	few	TRBV6-2/TRBV6-3	TRBJ2-5	CASSYSAGGRETQYF	TGTGCCAGCAGTTACTCGGCAGGGGGCAGGGAGACCCAGTACTTC